The clone carrying this TCR beta chain came up once. Its matching antigen is unknown. This sample is drawn from a study of shared clonotypes between healthy human individuals. The CD4+ fraction was divided into a CD45RA+ naive subset and a CD45RA-negative memory subset. Sequenced by immunoSEQ multiplex PCR; TCRdb stores in-frame clones only, minus some. The sample lists over 850,000 clones, more than 75% occurring once. Notes on the study in general: Estimated richness values were generally larger in naive subsets than in memory subsets.

Sequenced input: memory CD4+ T cells from PBMCs. The sample's subset: CD45RA-negative fraction. The TCR comes from a man between 18 and 29 years old in good health. Some clones in this sample may be carry-over from other donors' samples.

The CDR3 is CASRISDPGYGYTF. The CDR3 DNA reads TGCGCCAGCAGAATCTCAGACCCCGGCTATGGCTACACCTTC. The V and J genes are TRBV5-1 and TRBJ1-2; the D is unclear. V was shortened by 5 bases and J by 4 bases, with 15 bases between the two germline ends. The germline CDR1 and CDR2 sequences are SGHRS and YFSETQ. This CDR3 has 14 residues.